This record looks at one TCR beta chain sequence and its context. The antigen is undetermined. Sequenced by immunoSEQ multiplex PCR; TCRdb stores in-frame clones only, minus some. The top ten clones hold approximately 1.5% of a sample with over a million clones, 75% of them seen once. With V trimmed by 4 bases and J by 3 bases, 1 base remained unmatched. Per the germline V gene, CDR1 is ENHRY and CDR2 is SYGVKD. The CDR3 is 13 residues long. Subsets obtained from CD4+ cells comprised CD45RA+ naive and CD45RA-negative memory cells. These data belong to a study of shared clonotypes between healthy human individuals. Study-level background: Used for every donor were three CD4 naive, three CD4 memory, two CD8 naive and one CD8 memory plate.

Notes on the study in general: An effect of sequencing depth on clonotype sharing among donors was expected.

This TCR was sampled from a man aged 18 to 35 in good health. What was sequenced was memory CD4+ T cells sorted from blood. Subset noted: CD45RA-negative fraction. The rearrangement links TRBV10-3 to TRBJ2-7, with TRBD1 matching 9 bases. The CDR3 loop is CAISATGGYEQYF. The CDR3 region has the DNA TGTGCCATCAGTGCGACAGGGGGCTACGAGCAGTACTTC.